Listed here are 11 T cell receptor beta chains from one sample, sequenced in a study of cytomegalovirus exposure and HLA in healthy donors. PCR used 60 Vbeta primers and 13 Jbeta primers. This table comes from immunoSEQ multiplex PCR, and its TCRdb copy is limited to in-frame clones, with some not included. The table includes more than 150,000 clones, around 80% detected once. Sequencing input: PBMCs. Every receptor here comes from a woman in her 30s in good health and CMV-seronegative.

The chain links TRBV5-1 to TRBJ2-7; 11 bases map to TRBD1. Per the germline V gene, CDR1 is SGHRS and CDR2 is YFSETQ. The trim removed 0 bases at V and 2 bases at J, leaving 1 base unmatched. The CDR3 runs to 15 residues. The CDR3 loop reads CASSLGGQGAYEQYF. The CDR3 DNA reads as TGCGCCAGCAGCTTGGGGGGACAGGGGGCCTACGAGCAGTACTTC.

CDR3 bases: TGTGCCTGGACTACAGGGTCCTTCTATGGCTACACCTTC. It translates to CAWTTGSFYGYTF. The chain carries TRBV30 and TRBJ1-2; maybe TRBD1 (6 bases). Germline V CDR1 and CDR2: GTSNPN, SVGIG (reference sequence). The CDR3 is 13 amino acids. Trimming left V 4 bases short and J 4 bases short, with 13 bases between.

This clone was picked up a small number of times. J is TRBJ1-1 and V is TRBV4-1; weak D call: TRBD1 (6 bases). The CDR3 has 17 amino acids. The V gene lost 3 bases and the J gene lost 6 bases, with 23 bases spanning the gap. The germline V gene encodes CDR1 MGHRA and CDR2 YSYEKL. The CDR3 protein is CASSHFPSGAPLAEAFF. DNA of the CDR3: TGCGCCAGCAGCCATTTCCCGTCAGGGGCTCCACTGGCTGAAGCTTTCTTT.

The V and J genes are TRBV15 and TRBJ1-2; 9 nucleotides align to TRBD1. With 0 bases clipped from V and 4 bases from J, the junction kept 6 bases outside the gene matches. The CDR3 consists of 16 residues. The germline CDR1 and CDR2 sequences are LNHNV and YYDKDF (reference sequence). DNA for the CDR3: TGTGCCACCAGCAGAGATAGGACAGGGGCGGTCTATGGCTACACCTTC. Amino acid sequence: CATSRDRTGAVYGYTF.

This chain connects TRBV9 to TRBJ2-3; the match to TRBD1 covers 9 bases. The ends lost 4 bases at V and 0 bases at J; junction bases unmatched: 6. Germline CDR1 is SGDLS and CDR2 is YYNGEE. The CDR3 has 16 residues. The CDR3 loop is CASSYTGGASTDTQYF. The CDR3 region has the DNA TGTGCCAGCAGCTATACAGGGGGCGCAAGCACAGATACGCAGTATTTT.

The V call is TRBV10-2, the J call TRBJ2-7; no definite D call. The CDR3 totals 11 residues. Trimming left V 7 bases short and J 1 base short, with 5 bases between. Germline-derived CDR1 and CDR2 are WSHSY and SAAADI. The CDR3 sequence: CASKASYEQYF. Here the CDR3 DNA reads TGCGCCAGCAAAGCTTCCTACGAGCAGTACTTC.

The table lists this clone with a count of one. V gene TRBV7-9 combines with J gene TRBJ1-2; tentatively, D is TRBD1 (5 bases). CDR3 size: 13 residues. V lost 4 bases and J lost 5, with 11 bases in between. CDR1 is SEHNR, CDR2 FQNEAQ, per germline (reference sequence). CDR3 sequence: CASSSGNGYGYTF. The CDR3 nucleotides read TGTGCCAGCAGCTCAGGGAACGGGTATGGCTACACCTTC.

The V gene is TRBV7-2, the J gene TRBJ2-7; 8 nucleotides align to TRBD1. Germline values: CDR1 SGHTA, CDR2 FQGNSA. The CDR3 is 18 residues long. Trimming took 4 bases from V and 0 from J; bases not matched to a gene: 14. The CDR3 coding sequence is TGTGCCAGCAGCTCCGCCTCGTTGACAGGGGTGAGCTCCTACGAGCAGTACTTC. Protein sequence: CASSSASLTGVSSYEQYF.

This chain uses TRBV4-1 with TRBJ2-1; TRBD2 might be the D (5 bases). The CDR3 contains 13 residues. Between the trimmed V and J ends, which lost 1 base and 6 bases, there was a span of 7 bases. Per the germline V gene, CDR1 is MGHRA and CDR2 is YSYEKL. CDR3 sequence reads: CASSQVAGNEQFF. In DNA form, the CDR3 reads TGCGCCAGCAGCCAAGTGGCGGGCAATGAGCAGTTCTTC.

This clone occurred a few times. The chain is built from TRBV6-1 and TRBJ1-5; no definite D call. The germline V and J ends were trimmed by 7 bases and 0 bases, with 10 bases remaining between them. This CDR3 region has 14 residues. Looked up from germline, CDR1 is MNHNS and CDR2 is SASEGT. In nucleotides, the CDR3 is TGTGCCAGCACGAAGGAGTATAGCAATCAGCCCCAGCATTTT. It is translated as CASTKEYSNQPQHF.

The rearrangement uses TRBV6-5 and TRBJ2-1; 8 nucleotides agree with TRBD1. The germline V gene encodes CDR1 MNHEY and CDR2 SVGAGI. This CDR3 is 14 amino acids long. V was clipped by 2 bases and J by 4 bases; unmatched bases: 1. The CDR3, as DNA: TGTGCCAGCAGTTACCAGGGGGCGTACAATGAGCAGTTCTTC. Amino acids: CASSYQGAYNEQFF.